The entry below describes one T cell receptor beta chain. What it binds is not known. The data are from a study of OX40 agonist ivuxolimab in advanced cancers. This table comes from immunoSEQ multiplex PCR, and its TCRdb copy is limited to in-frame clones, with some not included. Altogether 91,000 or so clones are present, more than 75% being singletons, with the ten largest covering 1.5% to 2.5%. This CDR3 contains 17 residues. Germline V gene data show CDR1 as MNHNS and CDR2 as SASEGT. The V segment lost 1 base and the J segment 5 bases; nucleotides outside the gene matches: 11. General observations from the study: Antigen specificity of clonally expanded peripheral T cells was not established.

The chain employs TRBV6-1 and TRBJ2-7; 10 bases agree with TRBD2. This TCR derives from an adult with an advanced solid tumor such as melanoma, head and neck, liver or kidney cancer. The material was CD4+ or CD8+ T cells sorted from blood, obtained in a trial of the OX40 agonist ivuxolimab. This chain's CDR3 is CASSEGRASGRVNEQYF. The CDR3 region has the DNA TGTGCCAGCAGTGAAGGTCGGGCTAGCGGGAGAGTAAACGAGCAGTACTTC.